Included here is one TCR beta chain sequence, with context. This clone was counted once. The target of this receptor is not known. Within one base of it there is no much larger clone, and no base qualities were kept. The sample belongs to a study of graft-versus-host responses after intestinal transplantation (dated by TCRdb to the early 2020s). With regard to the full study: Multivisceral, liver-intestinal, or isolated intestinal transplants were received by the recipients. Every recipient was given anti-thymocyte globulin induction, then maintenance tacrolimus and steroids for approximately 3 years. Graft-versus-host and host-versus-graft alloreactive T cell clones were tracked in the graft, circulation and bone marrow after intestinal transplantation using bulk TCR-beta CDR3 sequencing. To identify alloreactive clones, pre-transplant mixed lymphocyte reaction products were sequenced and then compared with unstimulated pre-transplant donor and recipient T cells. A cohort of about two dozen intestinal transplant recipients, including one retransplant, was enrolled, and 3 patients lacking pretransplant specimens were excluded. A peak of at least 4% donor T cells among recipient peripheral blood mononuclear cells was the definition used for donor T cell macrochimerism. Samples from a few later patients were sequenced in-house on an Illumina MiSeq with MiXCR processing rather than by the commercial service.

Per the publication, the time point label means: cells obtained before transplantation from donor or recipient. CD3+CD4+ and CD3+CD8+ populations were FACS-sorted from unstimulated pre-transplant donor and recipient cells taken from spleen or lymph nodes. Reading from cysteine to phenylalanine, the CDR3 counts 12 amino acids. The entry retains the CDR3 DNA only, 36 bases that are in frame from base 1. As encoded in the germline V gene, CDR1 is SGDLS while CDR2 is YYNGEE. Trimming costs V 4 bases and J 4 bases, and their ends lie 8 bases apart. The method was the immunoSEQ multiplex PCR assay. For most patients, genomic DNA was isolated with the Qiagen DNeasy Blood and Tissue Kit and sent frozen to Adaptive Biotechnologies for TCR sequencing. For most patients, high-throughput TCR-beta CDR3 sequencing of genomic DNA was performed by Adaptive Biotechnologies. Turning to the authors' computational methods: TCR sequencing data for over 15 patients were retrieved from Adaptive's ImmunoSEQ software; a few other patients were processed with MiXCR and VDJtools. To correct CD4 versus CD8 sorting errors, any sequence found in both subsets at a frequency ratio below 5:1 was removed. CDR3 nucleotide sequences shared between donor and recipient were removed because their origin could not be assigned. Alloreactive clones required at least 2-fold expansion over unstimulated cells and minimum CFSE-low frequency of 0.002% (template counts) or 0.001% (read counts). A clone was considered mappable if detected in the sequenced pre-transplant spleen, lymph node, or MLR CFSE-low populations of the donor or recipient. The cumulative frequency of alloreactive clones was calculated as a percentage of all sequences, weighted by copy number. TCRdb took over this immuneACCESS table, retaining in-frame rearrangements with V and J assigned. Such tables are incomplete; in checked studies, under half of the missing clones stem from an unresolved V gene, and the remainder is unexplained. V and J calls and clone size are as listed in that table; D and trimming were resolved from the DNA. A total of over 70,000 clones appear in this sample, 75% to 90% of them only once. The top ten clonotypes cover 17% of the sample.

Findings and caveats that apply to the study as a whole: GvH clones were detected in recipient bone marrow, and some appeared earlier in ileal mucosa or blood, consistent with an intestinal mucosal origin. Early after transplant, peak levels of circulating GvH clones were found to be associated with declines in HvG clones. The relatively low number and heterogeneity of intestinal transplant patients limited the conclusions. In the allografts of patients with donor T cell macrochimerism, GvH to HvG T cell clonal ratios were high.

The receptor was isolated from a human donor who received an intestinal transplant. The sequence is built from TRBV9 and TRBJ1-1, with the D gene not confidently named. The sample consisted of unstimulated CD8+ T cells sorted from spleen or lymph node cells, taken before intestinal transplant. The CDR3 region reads CASSPSSTEAFF. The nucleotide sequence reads TGTGCCAGCAGCCCCTCGAGCACTGAAGCTTTCTTT.